This entry describes one T cell receptor (beta chain). The antigen remains unidentified. The sample belongs to a study of vaccination effects on CD4 cells after COVID-19. Study background: Samples that were drawn after vaccination came a median of 72 days after the second dose.

Germline V gives CDR1 SNHLY, CDR2 FYNNEI. The V gene lost 6 bases and the J gene lost 1 base, with 10 bases spanning the gap. The CDR3 length is 14 residues. Sequencing in the ViraFEST assay came after antigen-specific CD4+ T cells had been expanded with viral peptide pools, which were used to stimulate PBMC. Once cultured for approximately 10 days, the cells underwent separation to obtain CD4+ T cells. Everyone in the study got two shots of either the BNT162b2 or mRNA-1273 vaccine. Previously uninfected by SARS-CoV-2, the vaccine recipients also showed negative nucleocapsid antibodies. The method was immunoSEQ multiplex PCR; TCRdb's version includes in-frame clones alone and lacks a portion of them. The sample records approximately 70,000 clones, about 81% being singletons.

The sequenced sample was CD4+ T cells from PBMCs cultured with HCoV-229E spike peptides, obtained after COVID-19 vaccination. This chain links TRBV2 with TRBJ2-4; no firm D call. This TCR was sampled from a human donor who received a COVID-19 vaccine. In nucleotides, the CDR3 is TGTGCCAGCAGCCTCTCCTCGGCCAAAAACATTCAGTACTTC. Its translation: CASSLSSAKNIQYF.